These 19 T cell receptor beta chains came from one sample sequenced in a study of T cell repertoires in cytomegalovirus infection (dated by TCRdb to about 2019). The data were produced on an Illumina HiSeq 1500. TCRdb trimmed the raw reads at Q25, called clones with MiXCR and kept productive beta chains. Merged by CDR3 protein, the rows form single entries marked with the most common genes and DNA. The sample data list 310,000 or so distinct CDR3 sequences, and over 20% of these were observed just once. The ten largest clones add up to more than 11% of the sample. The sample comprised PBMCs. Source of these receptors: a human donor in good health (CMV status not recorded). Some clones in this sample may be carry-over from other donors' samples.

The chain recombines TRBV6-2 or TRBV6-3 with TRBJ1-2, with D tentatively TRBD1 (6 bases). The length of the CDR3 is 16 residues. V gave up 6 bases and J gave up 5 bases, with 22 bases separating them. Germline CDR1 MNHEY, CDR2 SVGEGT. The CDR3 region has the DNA TGTGCCAGCAGCTCCCAACGACAGGCGACGAATTATGGCTACACCTTC. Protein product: CASSSQRQATNYGYTF.

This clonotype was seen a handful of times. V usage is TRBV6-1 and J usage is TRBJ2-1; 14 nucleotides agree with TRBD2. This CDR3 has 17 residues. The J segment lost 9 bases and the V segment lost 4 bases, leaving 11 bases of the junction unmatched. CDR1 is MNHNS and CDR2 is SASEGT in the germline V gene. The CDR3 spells CASSVYKTSGRATEQFF. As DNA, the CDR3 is TGTGCCAGCAGTGTCTATAAGACTAGCGGGAGGGCCACTGAGCAGTTCTTC.

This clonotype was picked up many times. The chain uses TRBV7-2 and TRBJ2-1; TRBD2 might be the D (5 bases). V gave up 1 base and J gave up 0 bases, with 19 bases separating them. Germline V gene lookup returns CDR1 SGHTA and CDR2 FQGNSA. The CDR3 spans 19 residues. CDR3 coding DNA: TGTGCCAGCAGCTTAGGGGTGATTAGCGCGCTTAGCTCCTACAATGAGCAGTTCTTC. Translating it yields CASSLGVISALSSYNEQFF. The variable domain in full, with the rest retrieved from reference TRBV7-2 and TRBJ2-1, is GAGVSQSPSNKVTEKGKDVELRCDPISGHTALYWYRQSLGQGLEFLIYFQGNSAPDKSGLPSDRFSAERTGGSVSTLTIQRTQQEDSAVYLCASSLGVISALSSYNEQFFGPGTRLTVL.

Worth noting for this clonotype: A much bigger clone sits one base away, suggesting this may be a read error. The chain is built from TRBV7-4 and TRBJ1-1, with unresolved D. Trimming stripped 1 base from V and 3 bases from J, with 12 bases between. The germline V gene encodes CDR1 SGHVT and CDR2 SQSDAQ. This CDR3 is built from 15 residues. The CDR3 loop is CASSLGQDAHTEAFF. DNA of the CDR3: TGTGCCAGCAGCTTAGGGCAGGACGCGCACACTGAAGCTTTCTTT.

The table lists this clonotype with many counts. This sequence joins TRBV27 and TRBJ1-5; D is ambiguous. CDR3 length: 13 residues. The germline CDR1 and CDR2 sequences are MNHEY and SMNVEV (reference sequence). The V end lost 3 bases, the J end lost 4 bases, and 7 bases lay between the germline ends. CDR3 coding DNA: TGTGCCAGCAGTTTGATGAGAAATCAGCCCCAGCATTTT. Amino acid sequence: CASSLMRNQPQHF.

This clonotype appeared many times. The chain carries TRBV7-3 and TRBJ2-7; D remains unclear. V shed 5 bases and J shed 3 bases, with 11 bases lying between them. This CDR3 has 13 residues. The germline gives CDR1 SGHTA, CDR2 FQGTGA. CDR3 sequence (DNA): TGTGCCAGCAGCCGCGGACGAGGCTACGAGCAGTACTTC. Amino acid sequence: CASSRGRGYEQYF.

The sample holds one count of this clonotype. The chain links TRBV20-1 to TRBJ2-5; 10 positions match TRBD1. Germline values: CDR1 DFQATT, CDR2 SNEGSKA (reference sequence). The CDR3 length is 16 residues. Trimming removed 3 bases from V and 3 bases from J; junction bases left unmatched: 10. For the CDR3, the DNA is TGCAGTGCTAGTCACGCCGGGACAGGGGTGAAAGAGACCCAGTACTTC. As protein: CSASHAGTGVKETQYF.

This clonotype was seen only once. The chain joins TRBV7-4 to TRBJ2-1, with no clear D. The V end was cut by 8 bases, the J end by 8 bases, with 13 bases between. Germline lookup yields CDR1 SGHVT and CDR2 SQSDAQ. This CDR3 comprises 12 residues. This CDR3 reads CASPGEDDEQFF. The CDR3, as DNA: TGTGCCAGCCCCGGCGAGGACGATGAGCAGTTCTTC.

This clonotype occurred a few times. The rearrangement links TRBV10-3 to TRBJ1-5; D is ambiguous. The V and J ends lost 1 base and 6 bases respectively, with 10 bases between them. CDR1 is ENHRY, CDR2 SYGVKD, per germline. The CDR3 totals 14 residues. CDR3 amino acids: CAISEYGSFQPQHF. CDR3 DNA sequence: TGTGCCATCAGTGAGTACGGCAGCTTTCAGCCCCAGCATTTT.

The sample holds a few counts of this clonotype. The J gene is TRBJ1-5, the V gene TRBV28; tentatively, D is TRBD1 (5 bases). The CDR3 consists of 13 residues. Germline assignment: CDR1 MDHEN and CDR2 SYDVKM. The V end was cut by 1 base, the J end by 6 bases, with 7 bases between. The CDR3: CASSLYRSQPQHF. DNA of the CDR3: TGTGCCAGCAGTTTATACAGGTCTCAGCCCCAGCATTTT.

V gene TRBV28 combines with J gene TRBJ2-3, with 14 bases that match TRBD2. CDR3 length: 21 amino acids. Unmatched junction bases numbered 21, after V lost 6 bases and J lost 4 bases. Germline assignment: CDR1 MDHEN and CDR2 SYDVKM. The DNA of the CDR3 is TGTGCCAGCAGGCCACCACACGGGAGGAAGACTAGCGGGGGGGCCGCAGATACGCAGTATTTT. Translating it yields CASRPPHGRKTSGGAADTQYF.

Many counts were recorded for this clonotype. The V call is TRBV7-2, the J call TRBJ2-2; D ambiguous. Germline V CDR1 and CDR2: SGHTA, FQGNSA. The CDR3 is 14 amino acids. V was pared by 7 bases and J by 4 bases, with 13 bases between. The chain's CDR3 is CASILHVGTGELFF. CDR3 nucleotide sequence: TGTGCCAGCATCTTGCATGTTGGCACCGGGGAGCTGTTTTTT.

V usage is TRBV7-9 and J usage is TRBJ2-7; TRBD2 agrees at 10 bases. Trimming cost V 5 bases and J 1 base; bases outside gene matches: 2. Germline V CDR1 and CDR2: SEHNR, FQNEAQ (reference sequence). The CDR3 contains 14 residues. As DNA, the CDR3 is TGTGCCAGCAGCGCGACTAGCGGGTCCTACGAGCAGTACTTC. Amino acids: CASSATSGSYEQYF.

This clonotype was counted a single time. In nucleotides, the CDR3 is TGTGCCAGCAGTGAGTCTACTGGGGCCAACGTCCTGACTTTC. It codes for CASSESTGANVLTF. This chain joins TRBV2 and TRBJ2-6; the D is unclear. Trimming pared 3 bases from V and 2 bases from J, leaving 5 bases between. CDR3 length: 14 amino acids. Germline V gives CDR1 SNHLY, CDR2 FYNNEI.

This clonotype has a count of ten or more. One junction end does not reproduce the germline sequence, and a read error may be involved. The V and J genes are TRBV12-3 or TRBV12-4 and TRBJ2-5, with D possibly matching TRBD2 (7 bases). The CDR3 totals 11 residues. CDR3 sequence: CASSLARGQHF. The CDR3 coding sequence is TGTGCCAGCAGTTTAGCGCGGGGGCAACACTTC.

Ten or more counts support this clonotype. The CDR3 DNA follows: TGTGCCAGCAGTTCCTATAGGGGGACAGGGCTTCCAAATGAGCAGTTCTTC. Translating gives CASSSYRGTGLPNEQFF. The chain has TRBV28 and TRBJ2-1, with 9 positions matching TRBD1. Germline CDR1 reads MDHEN; CDR2 reads SYDVKM. V lost 4 bases to trimming and J lost 7 bases; unmatched junction nucleotides: 14. This CDR3 is built from 17 residues.

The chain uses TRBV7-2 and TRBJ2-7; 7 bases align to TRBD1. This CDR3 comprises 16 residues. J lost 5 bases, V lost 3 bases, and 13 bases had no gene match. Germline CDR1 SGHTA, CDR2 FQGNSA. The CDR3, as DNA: TGTGCCAGCAGCTTTTCCTCGGCCAGGGGGTCACACGAGCAGTACTTC. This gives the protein CASSFSSARGSHEQYF.

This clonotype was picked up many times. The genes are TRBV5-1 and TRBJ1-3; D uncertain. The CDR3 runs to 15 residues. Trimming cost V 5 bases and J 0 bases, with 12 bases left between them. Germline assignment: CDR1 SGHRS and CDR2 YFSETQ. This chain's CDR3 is CASSWAGSSGNTIYF. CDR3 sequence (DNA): TGCGCCAGCAGTTGGGCGGGAAGCTCTGGAAACACCATATATTTT.

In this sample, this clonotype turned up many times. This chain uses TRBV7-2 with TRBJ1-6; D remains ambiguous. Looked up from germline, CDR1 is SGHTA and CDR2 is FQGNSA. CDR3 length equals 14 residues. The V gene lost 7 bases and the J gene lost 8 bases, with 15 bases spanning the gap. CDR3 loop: CASTTPVRDSPLHF. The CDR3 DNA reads TGTGCCAGCACCACTCCGGTACGGGATTCACCCCTCCACTTT. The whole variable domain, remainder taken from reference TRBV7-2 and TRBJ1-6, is GAGVSQSPSNKVTEKGKDVELRCDPISGHTALYWYRQSLGQGLEFLIYFQGNSAPDKSGLPSDRFSAERTGGSVSTLTIQRTQQEDSAVYLCASTTPVRDSPLHFGNGTRLTVT.